This is a list of T cell receptor beta chains from one sample in a study of identical twins. TCRdb fed the 5' RACE reads into MiXCR, producing one record per CDR3 protein. The table has about 520,000 distinct CDR3 sequences, approximately 22% seen once; the top ten hold 0.91%. Separately, the same data were catalogued under a study of T cells expressing NK-cell markers.

The specimen sequenced was CD4+ T cells sorted from blood. These receptors came from a young woman in good health. Both conserved end residues are part of each CDR3. A D gene is named only where the DNA matches it firmly. Expanded clones are given a class, and other clones once, few, many or no size at all.

size	J	V	D	CDR3	DNA
once	TRBJ2-1	TRBV5-1	NA	CASREVSYNEQFF	TGCGCCAGCAGGGAGGTCTCCTACAATGAGCAGTTCTTC
NA	TRBJ2-5	TRBV9	TRBD2	CASSVGTSGEETQYF	TGTGCCAGCAGCGTAGGAACCAGCGGGGAAGAGACCCAGTACTTC
NA	TRBJ1-1	TRBV3-1	NA	CASSPGQNMNTEAFF	TGTGCCAGCAGCCCTGGGCAGAACATGAACACTGAAGCTTTCTTT
few	TRBJ2-2	TRBV12-5	NA	CASGLTGNTGELFF	TGTGCTAGTGGTTTGACAGGGAACACCGGGGAGCTGTTTTTT
NA	TRBJ1-2	TRBV12-3/TRBV12-4	NA	CASTLYGSDPYGYTF	TGTGCCAGCACCCTTTACGGGAGTGACCCCTATGGCTACACCTTC
NA	TRBJ2-3	TRBV12-3/TRBV12-4	NA	CASSFSGGSPQYF	TGTGCCAGCAGTTTTAGCGGCGGTTCTCCGCAGTATTTT
NA	TRBJ2-5	TRBV5-1	TRBD2	CASTKTSGMETQYF	TGCGCCAGCACCAAGACTAGCGGGATGGAGACCCAGTACTTC
few	TRBJ1-1	TRBV20-1	NA	CSAREYTEAFF	TGCAGTGCTAGAGAGTACACTGAAGCTTTCTTT
NA	TRBJ1-1	TRBV5-1	NA	CASSLTEMNTEAFF	TGCGCCAGCAGCTTGACAGAAATGAACACTGAAGCTTTCTTT
NA	TRBJ2-2	TRBV7-9	TRBD2	CASNRLAGVTGELFF	TGTGCCAGCAACCGACTAGCGGGAGTTACCGGGGAGCTGTTTTTT
many	TRBJ2-2	TRBV12-3/TRBV12-4	NA	CASSFRGSGTGELFF	TGTGCCAGCAGTTTCCGGGGGTCGGGAACCGGGGAGCTGTTTTTT
few	TRBJ2-7	TRBV5-6	NA	CASSWRTLYEQYF	TGTGCCAGCAGCTGGCGGACTTTATACGAGCAGTACTTC
few	TRBJ2-5	TRBV12-3/TRBV12-4	TRBD2	CASSTWGTSSKTQYF	TGTGCCAGCAGTACGTGGGGGACTAGCTCGAAGACCCAGTACTTC
few	TRBJ2-7	TRBV11-2	TRBD1	CASSSYRDRDSYEQYF	TGTGCCAGCAGCTCTTACCGGGACAGGGATTCCTACGAGCAGTACTTC
NA	TRBJ2-7	TRBV20-1	NA	CSARVSTNYEQYF	TGCAGTGCTAGAGTTTCGACAAACTACGAGCAGTACTTC
NA	TRBJ1-1	TRBV5-1	NA	CASSSLDPNTEAFF	TGCGCCAGCAGCTCCTTGGACCCGAACACTGAAGCTTTCTTT
few	TRBJ2-1	TRBV3-1	NA	CASSQGVNPEQFF	TGTGCCAGCAGCCAGGGGGTAAATCCTGAGCAGTTCTTC
NA	TRBJ1-1	TRBV29-1	TRBD1	CSGLGTGRNTEAFF	TGCAGCGGACTAGGGACAGGCCGGAACACTGAAGCTTTCTTT
NA	TRBJ1-3	TRBV20-1	NA	CSAQISGNTIYF	TGCAGTGCTCAGATCTCTGGAAACACCATATATTTT
NA	TRBJ2-2	TRBV2	NA	CASSDLGTGELFF	TGTGCCAGCAGTGACTTGGGAACCGGGGAGCTGTTTTTT
NA	TRBJ2-3	TRBV6-5	NA	CASSYSRRGTDTQYF	TGTGCCAGCAGTTACTCCCGGAGGGGCACAGATACGCAGTATTTT
NA	TRBJ2-1	TRBV10-1	TRBD2	CASVTGTSDGPRSDGYNEQFF	TGCGCCAGCGTAACCGGGACTAGCGATGGTCCGAGGTCGGATGGGTACAATGAGCAGTTCTTC
NA	TRBJ2-3	TRBV9	TRBD2	CASSARRLASTDTQYF	TGTGCCAGCAGCGCACGCAGACTAGCAAGCACAGATACGCAGTATTTT
NA	TRBJ2-7	TRBV10-1	NA	CASSEGGPPYEQYF	TGCGCCAGCAGTGAGGGGGGGCCTCCCTACGAGCAGTACTTC
NA	TRBJ2-5	TRBV12-3/TRBV12-4	TRBD2	CASSSRHPGGETQYF	TGTGCCAGCAGTTCCAGACACCCGGGGGGGGAGACCCAGTACTTC
NA	TRBJ1-1	TRBV11-3	TRBD1	CASSSRQGKAFF	TGTGCCAGCAGCTCAAGACAGGGCAAAGCTTTCTTT
NA	TRBJ2-3	TRBV20-1	NA	CSARSRIISTDTQYF	TGCAGTGCTAGGTCCAGGATCATAAGCACAGATACGCAGTATTTT
few	TRBJ2-3	TRBV20-1	NA	CSAITLATSTDTQYF	TGCAGTGCTATTACTCTAGCGACTAGCACAGATACGCAGTATTTT
few	TRBJ1-1	TRBV12-3/TRBV12-4	TRBD1	CASNKQGASTEAFF	TGTGCCAGCAACAAACAGGGGGCCTCCACTGAAGCTTTCTTT
NA	TRBJ2-3	TRBV30	NA	CASSSEAEIRPEPQYF	TGTGCCTCAAGTAGTGAAGCGGAAATTCGCCCAGAACCGCAGTATTTT
few	TRBJ2-7	TRBV20-1	TRBD1	CSAQDRGAHEQYF	TGCAGTGCCCAGGACAGGGGTGCGCACGAGCAGTACTTC
NA	TRBJ2-3	TRBV7-3	NA	CASSLTMSDTQYF	TGTGCCAGCAGCTTAACTATGTCGGATACGCAGTATTTT
NA	TRBJ1-4	TRBV6-1	NA	CASSTGQRTEKLFF	TGTGCCAGCAGTACGGGCCAGAGGACTGAAAAACTGTTTTTT
NA	TRBJ2-5	TRBV7-9	NA	CASSDSSRGTQYF	TGTGCCAGCAGCGACTCGTCCCGGGGGACCCAGTACTTC
few	TRBJ2-1	TRBV27	NA	CASKTGAYNEQFF	TGTGCCAGCAAAACCGGAGCCTACAATGAGCAGTTCTTC
few	TRBJ2-6	TRBV6-1	NA	CASRTTSSGANVLTF	TGTGCCAGCAGGACTACTAGTTCTGGGGCCAACGTCCTGACTTTC
many	TRBJ2-7	TRBV5-1	NA	CASSLETDEQYF	TGCGCCAGCAGCTTGGAGACTGACGAGCAGTACTTC
many	TRBJ1-2	TRBV5-1	TRBD1	CASSFTGDGYTF	TGCGCCAGCAGCTTCACAGGGGATGGCTACACCTTC
few	TRBJ2-3	TRBV29-1	NA	CSVEGSEADTQYF	TGCAGCGTTGAAGGTTCGGAGGCCGATACGCAGTATTTT
NA	TRBJ2-7	TRBV4-3	TRBD2	CASSQVHGGVSSYEQYF	TGCGCCAGCAGCCAAGTTCACGGGGGGGTCAGCTCCTACGAGCAGTACTTC
NA	TRBJ1-6	TRBV7-2	NA	CASSLGGRANSSLHF	TGTGCCAGCAGCTTAGGAGGCAGGGCTAATTCATCCCTCCACTTT
NA	TRBJ2-4	TRBV29-1	TRBD2	CSVVRAGGPLAKNIQYF	TGCAGCGTAGTAAGAGCGGGAGGGCCGCTCGCCAAAAACATTCAGTACTTC
few	TRBJ2-7	TRBV10-2	NA	CASSGQRLSYEQYF	TGCGCCAGCAGTGGGCAACGGTTGAGCTACGAGCAGTACTTC
NA	TRBJ2-7	TRBV5-1	NA	CASMGLSGSSYEQYF	TGCGCCAGCATGGGCTTGAGCGGCAGCTCCTACGAGCAGTACTTC
many	TRBJ2-5	TRBV10-3	NA	CAISARGTEQETQYF	TGTGCCATCAGTGCCCGCGGGACAGAGCAAGAGACCCAGTACTTC
few	TRBJ2-1	TRBV12-3/TRBV12-4	TRBD2	CASSSSWRGLAGAFSYNEQFF	TGTGCCAGCAGTTCATCCTGGAGGGGACTAGCGGGGGCGTTCTCCTACAATGAGCAGTTCTTC
NA	TRBJ1-2	TRBV7-2	NA	CASSLGTAIDYGYTF	TGTGCCAGCAGCTTAGGTACGGCCATCGACTATGGCTACACCTTC
few	TRBJ2-1	TRBV5-4	TRBD2	CASSPGGSGTLGSEQFF	TGTGCCAGCAGCCCGGGCGGAAGCGGGACTCTCGGGAGTGAGCAGTTCTTC